The 22 T cell receptor beta chains given below trace back to one sample, sequenced in a study of PD-1 blockade in classical Hodgkin lymphoma. No patient escaped relapse after autologous stem cell transplantation, and brentuximab vedotin exposure varied. This table comes from immunoSEQ multiplex PCR, and its TCRdb copy is limited to in-frame clones, with some not included. The sample includes about 46,000 clones, around 80% of them seen just once. Sample: peripheral blood mononuclear cells (PBMCs), taken before the second cycle of nivolumab. These receptors were taken from a human donor with classical Hodgkin lymphoma.

J is TRBJ1-2 and V is TRBV5-4; 8 positions agree with TRBD1. V lost 3 bases to trimming and J lost 7 bases; unmatched junction nucleotides: 8. Germline V CDR1 and CDR2: SGHNT, YYREEE (reference sequence). This CDR3 has 14 residues. CDR3: CASSSGTGVGGYTF. The DNA of the CDR3 is TGTGCCAGCAGCTCCGGGACAGGAGTCGGTGGCTACACCTTC.

In DNA form, the CDR3 reads TGTGCCAGCGGCTGGGGACAGCACTCCCAGTACTTC. Residues: CASGWGQHSQYF. The V gene is TRBV2, the J gene TRBJ2-5, with TRBD1 matching over 7 bases. Germline CDR1 and CDR2: SNHLY and FYNNEI. J was trimmed by 9 bases and V by 8 bases; bases with no gene match: 9. This CDR3 comprises 12 residues.

The rearrangement links TRBV20-1 to TRBJ2-1; 9 nucleotides line up with TRBD2. The germline V gene has CDR1 DFQATT and CDR2 SNEGSKA (reference sequence). This CDR3 region has 11 residues. This CDR3 is CGTSTYNEQFF. The CDR3 DNA reads as TGCGGGACTAGCACCTACAATGAGCAGTTCTTC.

This chain joins TRBV6-1 and TRBJ1-5; perhaps TRBD1 as D (5 bases). CDR1 is MNHNS and CDR2 is SASEGT in the germline V gene. Deletions cut 4 bases from V and 1 base from J, with 11 bases between. The CDR3 has 15 residues. CDR3 residues: CASSALWGSNQPQHF. CDR3 DNA sequence: TGTGCCAGCAGTGCCCTTTGGGGGAGCAATCAGCCCCAGCATTTT.

The chain is built from TRBV9 and TRBJ2-2; 9 nucleotides agree with TRBD1. The V segment lost 0 bases and the J segment 4 bases; nucleotides outside the gene matches: 4. The length of the CDR3 is 16 residues. Looked up from germline, CDR1 is SGDLS and CDR2 is YYNGEE. CDR3 protein: CASSVAGTGSTGELFF. CDR3 in DNA: TGTGCCAGCAGCGTAGCAGGGACAGGGTCCACCGGGGAGCTGTTTTTT.

Note on this clone: The junction differs from germline at one of its ends, possibly a read error. The rearrangement joins TRBV6-1 to TRBJ2-7; D remains unclear. Per germline, CDR1 MNHNS and CDR2 SASEGT. The CDR3 length is 13 residues. In DNA form, the CDR3 reads TGTGCCAGCAGGGAAGCCGGGTTCTACGAGCAGTACTTC. As protein: CASREAGFYEQYF.

The genes are TRBV25-1 and TRBJ1-2; D perhaps matches TRBD1 (5 bases). Germline V lookup: CDR1 MGHDK, CDR2 SYGVNS. V was clipped by 2 bases and J by 0 bases, with 10 bases between them. This CDR3 region has 15 residues. The DNA of the CDR3 is TGTGCCAGCAGTGAAGGGGGGACCACTAACTATGGCTACACCTTC. Translation gives CASSEGGTTNYGYTF.

The V gene is TRBV4-1, the J gene TRBJ1-5; D not resolved. The CDR3 runs 13 residues. Trimming cost V 0 bases and J 7 bases, with 7 bases left between them. Germline-derived CDR1 and CDR2 are MGHRA and YSYEKL. In nucleotides, the CDR3 is TGCGCCAGCAGCCAAGATATGGTACAGCCCCAGCATTTT. It codes for CASSQDMVQPQHF.

V usage is TRBV18 and J usage is TRBJ2-7; 10 bases are shared with TRBD1. In germline, CDR1 is KGHSH, CDR2 LQKENI. CDR3 length: 13 residues. Trimming took 3 bases from V and 8 from J; bases not matched to a gene: 4. The CDR3: CASSPGQGGKQYF. The DNA of the CDR3 is TGTGCCAGCTCACCCGGACAGGGGGGAAAGCAGTACTTC.

The rearrangement uses TRBV7-2 and TRBJ1-1; no definite D call. Trimming removed 1 base from V and 5 bases from J, with 11 bases in between. This CDR3 spans 14 amino acids. The germline gives CDR1 SGHTA, CDR2 FQGNSA. The CDR3 here is CASSLGQGVTEAFF. The CDR3 DNA sequence: TGTGCCAGCAGCTTAGGACAAGGCGTAACTGAAGCTTTCTTT. Full variable domain (missing parts from reference TRBV7-2 and TRBJ1-1): GAGVSQSPSNKVTEKGKDVELRCDPISGHTALYWYRQSLGQGLEFLIYFQGNSAPDKSGLPSDRFSAERTGGSVSTLTIQRTQQEDSAVYLCASSLGQGVTEAFFGQGTRLTVV.

This chain connects TRBV30 to TRBJ1-2; weak D call: TRBD1 (6 bases). CDR1 and CDR2 from the germline V gene are GTSNPN and SVGIG (reference sequence). This CDR3 spans 12 amino acids. V gave up 2 bases and J gave up 4 bases, with 8 bases separating them. The CDR3: CAWSKDSYGYTF. CDR3 nucleotide sequence: TGTGCCTGGAGTAAGGACAGCTATGGCTACACCTTC.

Points on this clone: This sample includes further DNA sequences coding for the same CDR3. The chain has TRBV11-1 and TRBJ2-7; TRBD2 agrees at 8 bases. The ends lost 5 bases at V and 1 base at J; junction bases unmatched: 4. The CDR3 is 14 amino acids. Germline V gene lookup returns CDR1 SGHAT and CDR2 FQDESV (reference sequence). The CDR3 DNA reads TGTGCCAGCAGCCCCGGCGGGGGGTCCTACGAGCAGTACTTC. It codes for CASSPGGGSYEQYF.

This sequence joins TRBV18 and TRBJ1-5; the D is unclear. The CDR3 has 15 amino acids. V lost 2 bases, J lost 0 bases, and 8 bases lay in between. The germline CDR1 and CDR2 sequences are KGHSH and LQKENI. The CDR3 region is CASSPSPDSNQPQHF. The CDR3, as DNA: TGTGCCAGCTCACCAAGTCCAGATAGCAATCAGCCCCAGCATTTT.

This chain connects TRBV7-8 to TRBJ2-7; no clear D gene. V was trimmed by 5 bases and J by 5 bases, leaving 19 bases between them. The CDR3 extends over 15 amino acids. Germline CDR1 reads SGHVS; CDR2 reads FQNEAQ. The chain's CDR3 is CASSDPFRAADEQYF. For the CDR3, the DNA is TGTGCCAGCAGCGACCCATTCCGGGCTGCGGACGAGCAGTACTTC.

The J gene is TRBJ1-3, the V gene TRBV28; D perhaps matches TRBD1 (5 bases). Trimming took off 2 bases at V and 2 bases at J, with 10 bases between the two ends. CDR1 MDHEN and CDR2 SYDVKM come from the germline V gene. This CDR3 has 15 residues. CDR3 DNA sequence: TGTGCCAGCAGTTTACCGAGGGGCACTGGAAACACCATATATTTT. Its protein product is CASSLPRGTGNTIYF. Drawing the rest from reference TRBV28 and TRBJ1-3, the complete variable domain is DVKVTQSSRYLVKRTGEKVFLECVQDMDHENMFWYRQDPGLGLRLIYFSYDVKMKEKGDIPEGYSVSREKKERFSLILESASTNQTSMYLCASSLPRGTGNTIYFGEGSWLTVV.

This chain uses TRBV5-1 with TRBJ1-1; the D is unclear. This CDR3 comprises 13 residues. V lost 4 bases, J lost 1 base, and 8 bases lay in between. The V gene's germline CDR1 is SGHRS and CDR2 YFSETQ. CDR3 amino acids: CASSPGENTEAFF. The CDR3 DNA follows: TGCGCCAGCAGCCCCGGGGAGAACACTGAAGCTTTCTTT.

The V and J genes are TRBV11-2 and TRBJ2-7; no firm D call. The CDR3 is 12 residues long. The V gene's germline CDR1 is SGHAT and CDR2 FQNNGV. Trimming shortened V by 1 base and J by 6 bases, and 7 bases separated the two germline ends. This CDR3 is CASSLVPPEQYF. CDR3 coding DNA: TGTGCCAGCAGCTTAGTTCCCCCCGAGCAGTACTTC.

This clone was observed a single time. This sequence joins TRBV5-1 and TRBJ2-1; 9 positions match TRBD2. The length of the CDR3 is 16 residues. The germline V gene has CDR1 SGHRS and CDR2 YFSETQ. V shed 0 bases and J 7 bases; nucleotides not matched to a gene: 8. The CDR3 reads CASSLVLAGVGNEQFF. CDR3 nucleotides: TGCGCCAGCAGCTTGGTGTTAGCGGGAGTCGGGAATGAGCAGTTCTTC.

A single count supports this clone. The rearrangement links TRBV7-6 to TRBJ1-4; TRBD1 might be the D (5 bases). The CDR3 sequence is 14 residues long. CDR1 is SGHVS, CDR2 FNYEAQ, per germline. Deletions cut 5 bases from V and 4 bases from J, with 11 bases between. The CDR3 loop is CASSQGRINEKLFF. In nucleotides, the CDR3 is TGTGCCAGCAGCCAGGGACGGATTAATGAAAAACTGTTTTTT.

The J gene is TRBJ2-7, the V gene TRBV5-6; D remains ambiguous. Germline lookup yields CDR1 SGHDT and CDR2 YYEEEE. Trimming pared 0 bases from V and 2 bases from J, leaving 9 bases between. This CDR3 spans 14 amino acids. The CDR3 region is CASSLGSIAYEQYF. The CDR3 DNA is TGTGCCAGCAGCTTGGGGTCGATAGCCTACGAGCAGTACTTC.

The count of this clone is one. The chain combines TRBV5-8 with TRBJ1-2; TRBD1 agrees at 8 bases. Germline CDR1 SGHTS, CDR2 YDEGEE. The CDR3 runs 15 residues. Trimming removed 6 bases from V and 1 base from J; junction bases left unmatched: 8. The CDR3 protein is CASISPGQDNYGYTF. The DNA of the CDR3 is TGTGCCAGCATTAGTCCGGGACAGGATAACTATGGCTACACCTTC.

The V call is TRBV25-1, the J call TRBJ1-2; a weak D match, TRBD1 (5 bases). Germline V CDR1 and CDR2: MGHDK, SYGVNS. Trimming removed 1 base from V and 6 bases from J, with 15 bases in between. The CDR3 sequence is 15 residues long. The CDR3 here is CASSEFRGRVNGYTF. The CDR3 nucleotides are TGTGCCAGCAGTGAATTTAGGGGCAGGGTTAATGGCTACACCTTC.